Sequencing of this TCR beta chain was carried out in a study of T cell responses to AZD1222 COVID-19 vaccine. In its sample, this clone was seen once. Repertoires were generated with immunoSEQ multiplex PCR, while TCRdb's copy carries only in-frame clones and drops some. The repertoire has about 160,000 clones, less than 95% of them found once; the top ten carry approximately 1.4%. The V segment lost 2 bases and the J segment 5 bases; nucleotides outside the gene matches: 6. Germline V gene data show CDR1 as MGHRA and CDR2 as YSYEKL. This CDR3 is built from 15 residues. The material sequenced was peripheral blood, taken on day 0 of AZD1222 vaccination. The source is an adult in good health. The chain is built from TRBV4-1 and TRBJ1-5, with 7 bases matching TRBD1. The CDR3 region is CASSQSAGGYQPQHF. The CDR3 DNA reads TGCGCCAGCAGCCAAAGCGCAGGGGGATATCAGCCCCAGCATTTT.